This T cell receptor (beta chain) was sequenced during a study of T cell responses to AZD1222 COVID-19 vaccine. Findings and limits, study-wide: Spike-specific TCR breadth and depth went up after people got two AZD1222 doses. Repertoire collection took place solely once the T cell response had peaked. There were mostly white British donors and more females than males, and clonal diversity was possibly underestimated.

This clone was seen a single time. Antigen specificity is unknown. The length of the CDR3 is 13 residues. Per germline, CDR1 SQVTM and CDR2 ANQGSEA. V was trimmed by 3 bases and J by 5 bases, leaving 13 bases between them. The protocol was immunoSEQ multiplex PCR, while the TCRdb copy is restricted to in-frame clones and leaves out a portion. The sample holds 150,000 to 200,000 clones, just under 90% seen once. The clonotype comes from an adult in good health. The gene calls are TRBV29-1 and TRBJ2-5; possible D gene TRBD1, 5 bases. Here the sequenced sample was peripheral blood, taken on day 0 of AZD1222 vaccination. The CDR3 loop reads CSVDPGIFETQYF. For the CDR3, the DNA is TGCAGCGTTGATCCAGGGATTTTCGAGACCCAGTACTTC.